These 24 T cell receptor beta chains share one sample of origin, sequenced in a study of blood T cell repertoires in COVID-19. This table comes from immunoSEQ multiplex PCR, and its TCRdb copy is limited to in-frame clones, with some not included. The sample holds under 300,000 clones; around nine tenths are singletons and the top ten take 5.5% to 7.5%. Material for sequencing was peripheral blood. These receptors were taken from a woman aged 70-85 years with active or convalescent COVID-19.

The J gene is TRBJ1-2, the V gene TRBV7-8, with 9 bases lining up with TRBD1. Germline CDR1 and CDR2: SGHVS and FQNEAQ. V was clipped by 3 bases and J by 8 bases; unmatched bases: 4. This CDR3 spans 13 amino acids. The CDR3 spells CASSFPGTGGYTF. The CDR3 nucleotides are TGTGCCAGCAGCTTTCCTGGGACAGGGGGCTACACCTTC.

J is TRBJ1-1 and V is TRBV5-6; D unresolved. The CDR3 has 12 residues. Trimming left V 5 bases short and J 0 bases short, with 5 bases between. Germline CDR1 and CDR2: SGHDT and YYEEEE. This chain's CDR3 is CASRAMNTEAFF. The CDR3 DNA is TGTGCCAGCAGAGCTATGAACACTGAAGCTTTCTTT.

The V gene is TRBV5-1, the J gene TRBJ1-6; perhaps TRBD1 as D (6 bases). The CDR3 runs to 13 residues. V was trimmed by 3 bases and J by 7 bases, leaving 8 bases between them. From germline, CDR1 is SGHRS and CDR2 YFSETQ. CDR3: CASSSGENSPLHF. The CDR3 DNA follows: TGCGCCAGCAGCTCAGGGGAGAATTCACCCCTCCACTTT. Using reference TRBV5-1 and TRBJ1-6 for the parts outside the CDR3, the full variable domain is KAGVTQTPRYLIKTRGQQVTLSCSPISGHRSVSWYQQTPGQGLQFLFEYFSETQRNKGNFPGRFSGRQFSNSRSEMNVSTLELGDSALYLCASSSGENSPLHFGNGTRLTVT.

CDR3 amino acids: CASSIGQSNTEAFF. As DNA, the CDR3 is TGCGCCAGCAGCATCGGACAGTCGAACACTGAAGCTTTCTTT. The chain recombines TRBV5-1 with TRBJ1-1; maybe TRBD1 (6 bases). Trimming took off 4 bases at V and 1 base at J, with 11 bases between the two ends. The CDR3 sequence is 14 residues long. The germline V gene encodes CDR1 SGHRS and CDR2 YFSETQ.

The chain carries TRBV6-5 and TRBJ1-2; tentatively, D is TRBD1 (5 bases). Deletions cut 3 bases from V and 2 bases from J, with 13 bases between. The CDR3 runs 15 residues. Germline CDR1 and CDR2: MNHEY and SVGAGI. The CDR3 region is CASSYGQGLNYGYTF. As DNA, the CDR3 is TGTGCCAGCAGTTATGGGCAGGGACTCAACTATGGCTACACCTTC.

V and J are TRBV9 and TRBJ1-3; D might be TRBD1 (5 bases). The CDR3 is 16 residues long. Germline V gene lookup returns CDR1 SGDLS and CDR2 YYNGEE. The V end was cut by 0 bases, the J end by 0 bases, with 10 bases between. For the CDR3, the DNA is TGTGCCAGCAGCGTAGTGGGGGAGGCCTCTGGAAACACCATATATTTT. This encodes CASSVVGEASGNTIYF.

The chain links TRBV7-2 to TRBJ2-1, with 8 bases matching TRBD1. CDR3 length equals 17 residues. V was pared by 2 bases and J by 3 bases, with 9 bases of the junction left unmatched. From germline, CDR1 is SGHTA and CDR2 FQGNSA. The CDR3 sequence is CASSLLPRTGIYNEQFF. CDR3 in DNA: TGTGCCAGCAGCTTACTTCCCAGGACAGGGATCTACAATGAGCAGTTCTTC.

The chain uses TRBV6-4 and TRBJ1-2, with TRBD1 as a possible D gene (6 bases). V gave up 3 bases and J gave up 1 base, with 12 bases separating them. This CDR3 is 15 amino acids long. The V gene's germline CDR1 is MRHNA and CDR2 SNTAGT. CDR3 sequence reads: CASSEWLGGNYGYTF. The CDR3 nucleotides read TGTGCCAGCAGTGAGTGGCTAGGGGGTAACTATGGCTACACCTTC.

The chain uses TRBV2 and TRBJ1-1; maybe TRBD1 (5 bases). The V gene's germline CDR1 is SNHLY and CDR2 FYNNEI. The V and J ends lost 8 bases and 5 bases respectively, with 18 bases between them. The CDR3 sequence is 14 residues long. Here the CDR3 reads CASLFGGVGTEAFF. CDR3 DNA sequence: TGTGCCAGCCTTTTCGGGGGTGTAGGGACTGAAGCTTTCTTT.

This chain links TRBV9 with TRBJ1-1; tentatively, D is TRBD1 (6 bases). The CDR3 runs to 14 residues. Germline V CDR1 and CDR2: SGDLS, YYNGEE. V lost 0 bases, J lost 10 bases, and 16 bases lay in between. The CDR3 nucleotides read TGTGCCAGCAGCGTAGTAGCCACAGGGACCGTAGCTTTCTTT. Translated, it gives CASSVVATGTVAFF.

The V gene is TRBV6-4, the J gene TRBJ2-2, with D perhaps TRBD1 (6 bases). The CDR3 is 13 amino acids. The germline CDR1 and CDR2 sequences are MRHNA and SNTAGT. V was shortened by 3 bases and J by 6 bases, with 8 bases between the two germline ends. The CDR3 DNA sequence: TGTGCCAGCAGTGAAACAGGGTCCGGGGAGCTGTTTTTT. This gives the protein CASSETGSGELFF.

The chain combines TRBV4-3 with TRBJ1-1, with 7 nucleotides matching TRBD1. Per the germline V gene, CDR1 is LGHNA and CDR2 is YSLEER. V shed 3 bases and J 3 bases; nucleotides not matched to a gene: 4. The CDR3 runs to 14 residues. CDR3 sequence (DNA): TGCGCCAGCAGCCACTACGACAGGGACACTGAAGCTTTCTTT. This translates into CASSHYDRDTEAFF.

This clone has only a few counts. The DNA for the CDR3 is TGTGCCAGCAGCCGAGTCGGGGGGGCCTGGGATACGCAGTATTTT. Translated, it gives CASSRVGGAWDTQYF. The chain is built from TRBV3-1 (or the pseudogene TRBV3-2) and TRBJ2-3; 8 bases are a match to TRBD2. The CDR3 contains 15 residues. V shed 4 bases and J 6 bases; nucleotides not matched to a gene: 9. Germline values: CDR1 LGHDT, CDR2 YNNKEL (reference sequence).

This chain connects TRBV11-2 to TRBJ2-7, with 8 bases identical to TRBD1. This CDR3 has 16 residues. Germline V lookup: CDR1 SGHAT, CDR2 FQNNGV. The V gene end was trimmed by 5 bases and the J gene end by 2 bases; junction bases not matched to a gene: 11. The CDR3 spells CASSPIRRTGTYEQYF. CDR3 DNA sequence: TGTGCCAGCAGCCCGATTCGACGGACAGGGACCTACGAGCAGTACTTC.

V gene TRBV6-2 or TRBV6-3 combines with J gene TRBJ1-2, with D perhaps matching TRBD1 (6 bases). Trimming pared 6 bases from V and 4 bases from J, leaving 15 bases between. This CDR3 is 14 amino acids long. Germline V CDR1 and CDR2: MNHEY, SVGEGT. The CDR3 here is CASSPGQISYGYTF. The CDR3 region has the DNA TGTGCCAGCAGCCCCGGACAGATCTCCTATGGCTACACCTTC.

The J gene is TRBJ2-7, the V gene TRBV9; 8 bases fit TRBD2. This CDR3 has 14 amino acids. From germline, CDR1 is SGDLS and CDR2 YYNGEE. The J segment lost 5 bases and the V segment lost 1 base, leaving 5 bases of the junction unmatched. The CDR3 DNA follows: TGTGCCAGCAGCGTACGAACTAGCGGCGACGAGCAGTACTTC. Its protein product is CASSVRTSGDEQYF.

The genes are TRBV6-6 and TRBJ1-3; perhaps TRBD1 as D (5 bases). This CDR3 spans 15 amino acids. Germline V gene lookup returns CDR1 MNHNY and CDR2 SVGAGI (reference sequence). Between the trimmed V and J ends, which lost 6 bases and 0 bases, there was a span of 12 bases. The CDR3 sequence: CASRSSGRSGNTIYF. The CDR3 DNA sequence: TGTGCCAGCAGAAGCTCAGGGCGCTCTGGAAACACCATATATTTT.

This rearrangement joins TRBV7-9 to TRBJ1-1; D is unresolved. This CDR3 spans 15 amino acids. The V end lost 1 base, the J end lost 4 bases, and 13 bases lay between the germline ends. The germline CDR1 and CDR2 sequences are SEHNR and FQNEAQ (reference sequence). CDR3: CASSLVGLGGTEAFF. The CDR3 nucleotides read TGTGCCAGCAGCTTAGTCGGCCTAGGAGGCACTGAAGCTTTCTTT.

The CDR3 DNA reads as TGTGCCAGCAGCCTAACGGAGCGCCCTCAAGCTTTCTTT. Translation: CASSLTERPQAFF. The chain is built from TRBV4-2 and TRBJ1-1; D is uncertain. The CDR3 has 13 amino acids. Germline CDR1 and CDR2: LGHNA and YNFKEQ. The V end was cut by 4 bases, the J end by 9 bases, with 15 bases between.

The chain carries TRBV7-2 and TRBJ2-7, with 7 bases fitting TRBD2. Germline trimming cut 2 bases from V and 0 bases from J; bases unmatched to any gene: 4. Per germline, CDR1 SGHTA and CDR2 FQGNSA. The CDR3 contains 15 residues. CDR3 protein: CASSLRAGPSYEQYF. Written as DNA, the CDR3 is TGTGCCAGCAGCTTACGAGCGGGGCCCTCCTACGAGCAGTACTTC. The full variable domain, rest sourced from reference TRBV7-2 and TRBJ2-7, is GAGVSQSPSNKVTEKGKDVELRCDPISGHTALYWYRQSLGQGLEFLIYFQGNSAPDKSGLPSDRFSAERTGGSVSTLTIQRTQQEDSAVYLCASSLRAGPSYEQYFGPGTRLTVT.

This clone was detected once. This chain links TRBV12-5 with TRBJ1-6, with 8 bases identical to TRBD1. The J segment lost 5 bases and the V segment lost 6 bases, leaving 6 bases of the junction unmatched. The V gene's germline CDR1 is LGHNT and CDR2 FRNRAP. The CDR3 covers 15 residues. The CDR3 region has the DNA TGTGCTAGTGGCCGGTCGACAGGGGATAATTCACCCCTCCACTTT. Its protein is CASGRSTGDNSPLHF.

This sequence joins TRBV9 and TRBJ1-5, with TRBD1 identical over 9 bases. Germline assignment: CDR1 SGDLS and CDR2 YYNGEE. This CDR3 has 15 amino acids. With 0 bases clipped from V and 4 bases from J, the junction kept 2 bases outside the gene matches. Here the CDR3 reads CASSVAGQGNQPQHF. CDR3 bases: TGTGCCAGCAGCGTAGCAGGACAGGGGAATCAGCCCCAGCATTTT.

The chain has TRBV10-1 and TRBJ1-2, with D possibly TRBD1 on 6 matching bases. The CDR3 is made up of 14 amino acids. V was pared by 0 bases and J by 4 bases, with 9 bases between. Germline CDR1 is WNHNN and CDR2 is SYGVQD (reference sequence). Here the CDR3 reads CASSESGQTYGYTF. In DNA, the CDR3 is TGCGCCAGCAGTGAGTCCGGACAGACCTATGGCTACACCTTC.

J is TRBJ1-1 and V is TRBV6-1, with D uncertain. The CDR3 runs 11 residues. The V and J ends lost 3 bases and 9 bases respectively, with 8 bases between them. CDR1 MNHNS and CDR2 SASEGT come from the germline V gene. The CDR3 DNA reads as TGTGCCAGCAGTGACATTTCTAAAGCTTTCTTT. Translating it yields CASSDISKAFF.